One and the same sample provided the 4 T cell receptor beta chains below, sequenced in a study of control samples from healthy donors and cancer patients. Some clones are missing from TCRdb's copy, which holds only in-frame ones; the method was immunoSEQ multiplex PCR. The sample has about 49,000 clones, 70% to 90% seen once. The sequenced sample consisted of PBMCs. The receptor source for this set is a woman between 45 and 60 years old with lung cancer.

V is TRBV27 and J is TRBJ2-5; 12 bases are a match to TRBD2. With V trimmed by 4 bases and J by 2 bases, 11 bases remained unmatched. Germline assignment: CDR1 MNHEY and CDR2 SMNVEV (reference sequence). The length of the CDR3 is 18 residues. In DNA, the CDR3 is TGTGCCAGCAGTTCCATACTAGCGGGGGGAGGGAGGCAAGAGACCCAGTACTTC. Its protein product is CASSSILAGGGRQETQYF.

This chain uses TRBV11-2 with TRBJ1-2; D is unclear. The length of the CDR3 is 13 residues. The germline gives CDR1 SGHAT, CDR2 FQNNGV. V was trimmed by 6 bases and J by 2 bases, leaving 10 bases between them. CDR3 protein: CASRSDENYGYTF. CDR3 DNA: TGTGCCAGCAGATCGGACGAAAACTATGGCTACACCTTC.

The rearrangement links TRBV6-5 to TRBJ2-5, with a possible D match to TRBD2 (6 bases). This CDR3 spans 15 amino acids. The V gene lost 8 bases and the J gene lost 1 base, with 17 bases spanning the gap. Germline V gene lookup returns CDR1 MNHEY and CDR2 SVGAGI. The CDR3: CASQNFAGRQETQYF. The CDR3 nucleotides are TGTGCCAGCCAAAACTTTGCGGGGCGCCAAGAGACCCAGTACTTC.

The chain has TRBV2 and TRBJ1-2; TRBD1 is a possible D gene (5 bases). Germline V gene sequence: CDR1 SNHLY, CDR2 FYNNEI. Trimming pared 7 bases from V and 7 bases from J, leaving 19 bases between. The CDR3 covers 14 residues. CDR3 nucleotides: TGTGCCAGCAATTGGGACTCCCTCGAGGGTGGCTACACCTTC. The encoded protein is CASNWDSLEGGYTF.